This T cell receptor (beta chain) is drawn from a study of OX40 agonist ivuxolimab in advanced cancers. Study-wide context: Partial responses occurred in Three dose-escalation patients, one with hepatocellular carcinoma and two with cutaneous melanoma.

Study-wide points: Clonal expansion was among the lowest in partial responders at 0.1-3.0 mg/kg, especially CD8+. Researchers did not determine the expanded peripheral T cells' antigen specificity.

As concerns this clone: Its antigen is currently unknown.

V lost 4 bases, J lost 5 bases, and 18 bases lay in between. Germline V gene data show CDR1 as SGHNT and CDR2 as YENEEA. The CDR3 length is 15 residues. Libraries were prepared by immunoSEQ multiplex PCR; TCRdb keeps only in-frame clonotypes and omits some of them. The sample records over 50,000 clones, approximately 90% being singletons. The TCR sequence derives from an adult with an advanced solid tumor such as melanoma, head and neck, liver or kidney cancer. The sample was CD4+ or CD8+ T cells sorted from blood, taken in a trial of the OX40 agonist ivuxolimab. J is TRBJ2-7 and V is TRBV11-3; a weak D match, TRBD1 (6 bases). CDR3 residues: CASSYGTRGIHEQYV. The CDR3 bases are TGTGCCAGCAGCTACGGGACCAGGGGCATCCACGAGCAGTACGTC.